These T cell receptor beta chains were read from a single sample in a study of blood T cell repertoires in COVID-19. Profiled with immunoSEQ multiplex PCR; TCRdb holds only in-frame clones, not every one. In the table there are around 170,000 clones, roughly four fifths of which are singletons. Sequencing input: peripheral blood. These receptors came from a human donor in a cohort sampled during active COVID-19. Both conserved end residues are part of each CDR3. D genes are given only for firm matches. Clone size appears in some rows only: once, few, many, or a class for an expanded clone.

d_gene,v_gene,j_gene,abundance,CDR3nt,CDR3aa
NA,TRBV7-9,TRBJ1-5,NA,TGTGCCAGCAGCTTAGGGACTGGGGGCTCGGGGAACAATCAGCCCCAGCATTTT,CASSLGTGGSGNNQPQHF
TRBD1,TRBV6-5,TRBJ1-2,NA,TGTGCCAGCAGAGGACAGGGCGACTATGGCTACACCTTC,CASRGQGDYGYTF
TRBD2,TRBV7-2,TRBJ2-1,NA,TGTGCCAGCAGCACCCGACTAGCGGGGGGGCCGGGGGAGCAGTTCTTC,CASSTRLAGGPGEQFF
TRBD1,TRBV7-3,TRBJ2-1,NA,TGTGCCAGCAGCCCAACCGGGACAGGGGGCGCAGGACAAACCTACAATGAGCAGTTCTTC,CASSPTGTGGAGQTYNEQFF
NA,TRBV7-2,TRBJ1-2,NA,TGTGCCAGCAGCTTTGACAGATACTATGGCTACACCTTC,CASSFDRYYGYTF
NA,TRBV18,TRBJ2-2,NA,TGTGCCAGCTCACCAAATTCGGGGGTCGCCGGGGAGCTGTTTTTT,CASSPNSGVAGELFF
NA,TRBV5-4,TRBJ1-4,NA,TGTGCCAGCAGCTTGGACAGGGTAACTAATGAAAAACTGTTTTTT,CASSLDRVTNEKLFF
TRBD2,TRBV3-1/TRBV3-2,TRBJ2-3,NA,TGTGCCAGCAGCCAAGAATTCGGGTCAGCGGGGGCCCTCACAGATACGCAGTATTTT,CASSQEFGSAGALTDTQYF
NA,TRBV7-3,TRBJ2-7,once,TGTGCCAGCAGCTTAACCAGCAGGGGCGAGCAGTACTTC,CASSLTSRGEQYF
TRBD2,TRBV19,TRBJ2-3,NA,TGTGCCAGTAGTAGCGCTAGCGGGGCCACAGATACGCAGTATTTT,CASSSASGATDTQYF
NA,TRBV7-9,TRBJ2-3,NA,TGTGCCAGCAGCCTTATTTTAGGGGGAAGCACAGATACGCAGTATTTT,CASSLILGGSTDTQYF
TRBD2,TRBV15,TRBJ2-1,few,TGTGCCACCAGCTTCCAGACTAGCGATGAGCAGTTCTTC,CATSFQTSDEQFF
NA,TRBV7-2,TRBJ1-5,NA,TGTGCCAGCAGCCCCGACATGTATCAGCCCCAGCATTTT,CASSPDMYQPQHF
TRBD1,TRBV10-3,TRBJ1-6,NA,TGTGCCACCAGGCCGGGACAGAGTAATTCACCCCTCCACTTT,CATRPGQSNSPLHF
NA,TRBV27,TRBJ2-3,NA,TGTGCCAGCAGTCCCTTAAAGGTAGCGTGGGGCACAGATACGCAGTATTTT,CASSPLKVAWGTDTQYF
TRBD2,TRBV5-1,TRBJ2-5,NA,TGCGCCAGCAGCTTGGTAGTAGCGGGGGGTGAGACCCAGTACTTC,CASSLVVAGGETQYF
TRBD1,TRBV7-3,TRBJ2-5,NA,TGTGCCAGCAGCTTGGGACAGGGGCCCCAAGAGACCCAGTACTTC,CASSLGQGPQETQYF
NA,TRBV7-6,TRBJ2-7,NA,TGTGCCAGCAGCTTAGAAGAGGGCTCCTACGAGCAGTACTTC,CASSLEEGSYEQYF
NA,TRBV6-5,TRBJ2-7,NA,TGTGCCAGCAGTAGGACTAACTCCTACGAGCAGTACTTC,CASSRTNSYEQYF
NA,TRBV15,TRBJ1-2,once,TGTGCCACCAGCAGAGATGGACAGCCTGGTGGCTACACCTTC,CATSRDGQPGGYTF
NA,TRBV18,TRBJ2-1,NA,TGTGCCAGCTCACCCTCCCAGGGAACCTACAATGAGCAGTTCTTC,CASSPSQGTYNEQFF
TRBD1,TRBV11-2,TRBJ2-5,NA,TGTGCCAGCAGCTCAGGGGGTTGGGAAGGGGAGACCCAGTACTTC,CASSSGGWEGETQYF
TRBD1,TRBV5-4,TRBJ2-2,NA,TGTGCCAGCAGCCAGGACAGGGAAGCCGGGGAGCTGTTTTTT,CASSQDREAGELFF
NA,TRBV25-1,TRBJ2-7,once,TGTGCCAGCGGGGGGGCAGGACTCGCCTACGAGCAGTACTTC,CASGGAGLAYEQYF
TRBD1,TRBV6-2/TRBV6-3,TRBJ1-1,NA,TGTGCCAGCAGTCACAGGGGGCCTGTGAACACTGAAGCTTTCTTT,CASSHRGPVNTEAFF
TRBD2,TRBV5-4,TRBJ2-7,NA,TGTGCCAGCAGCCCCAGCAGTCAGGGGGCGGCTAGCGGGGGGTACGAGCAGTACTTC,CASSPSSQGAASGGYEQYF
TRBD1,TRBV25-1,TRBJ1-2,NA,TGTGCCAGCAGTGAAGGATTGACAGGGGTATTCTATGGCTACACCTTC,CASSEGLTGVFYGYTF
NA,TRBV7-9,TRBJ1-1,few,TGTGCCAGCAGCGCCCCAGGGGCCACTGAAGCTTTCTTT,CASSAPGATEAFF
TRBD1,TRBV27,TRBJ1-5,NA,TGTGCCAGCACCTCCGGGACAGGGGGCAATCAGCCCCAGCATTTT,CASTSGTGGNQPQHF
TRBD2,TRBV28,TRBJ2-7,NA,TGTGCCAGCAGGCCCCCGGGAGGGAAGTCCTACGAGCAGTACTTC,CASRPPGGKSYEQYF
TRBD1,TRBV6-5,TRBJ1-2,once,TGTGCCAGCAGCTCCCAGGGGGGACTGAACTATGGCTACACCTTC,CASSSQGGLNYGYTF
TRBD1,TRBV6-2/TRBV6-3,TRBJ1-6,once,TGTGCCAGCAGCCCTCGACAGGGGAATTCACCCCTCCACTTT,CASSPRQGNSPLHF
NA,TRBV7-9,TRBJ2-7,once,TGTGCCAGCAGCTTGGGCCTTGAGGGCGAGCAGTACTTC,CASSLGLEGEQYF
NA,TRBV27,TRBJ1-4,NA,TGTGCCAGCAGGAGGGCAGAGAATGAAAAACTGTTTTTT,CASRRAENEKLFF
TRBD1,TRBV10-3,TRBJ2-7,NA,TGTGCCATCAGTCCCCGGGACAGTGGCGAGCAGTACTTC,CAISPRDSGEQYF
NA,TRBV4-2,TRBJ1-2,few,TGTGCCAGCAGCCAAGATATTTCCAGGAGCGGTGGCTACACCTTC,CASSQDISRSGGYTF
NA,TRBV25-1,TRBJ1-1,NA,TGTGCCAGCAGTGAATCAGGCAGGGTGGGGGCCACTGAAGCTTTCTTT,CASSESGRVGATEAFF
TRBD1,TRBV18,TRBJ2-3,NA,TGTGCCAGCTCAGGCAAGGGGACAGAGACAGATACGCAGTATTTT,CASSGKGTETDTQYF
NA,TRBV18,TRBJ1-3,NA,TGTGCCAGCTCACCCGGGTTGGAAAACACCATATATTTT,CASSPGLENTIYF
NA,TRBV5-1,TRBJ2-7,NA,TGCGCCAGCAGCGGAGACAGATACGAGCAGTACTTC,CASSGDRYEQYF
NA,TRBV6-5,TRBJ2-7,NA,TGTGCCAGCAGTTACTCGAGAGGACAGCCCAGCTACGAGCAGTACTTC,CASSYSRGQPSYEQYF
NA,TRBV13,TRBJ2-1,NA,TGTGCCAGCAGCTTAGTCGACAATGAGCAGTTCTTC,CASSLVDNEQFF
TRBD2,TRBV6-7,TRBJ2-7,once,TGTGCCAGCAGTTCAGCACCGGGGGGGAAATACCACGGCGAGCAGTACTTC,CASSSAPGGKYHGEQYF
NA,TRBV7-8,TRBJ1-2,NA,TGTGCCAGCAGCTTAGGTTCGCGGCAGAAGTCCGGTGGCTACACCTTC,CASSLGSRQKSGGYTF
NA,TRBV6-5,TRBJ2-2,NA,TGTGCCAGCTGCCTCCAGTACACCGGGGAGCTGTTTTTT,CASCLQYTGELFF
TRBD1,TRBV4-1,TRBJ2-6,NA,TGCGCCAGCAGCCAAAGGACAGGGGACTCTGGGGCCAACGTCCTGACTTTC,CASSQRTGDSGANVLTF
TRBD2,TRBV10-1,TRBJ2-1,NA,TGCGCCAGCAGTGGACTAGCCGTAGGGGCCTACAATGAGCAGTTCTTC,CASSGLAVGAYNEQFF
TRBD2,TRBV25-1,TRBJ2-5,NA,TGTGCCAGCGGGGGGACTAGCGGAGAGACCCAGTACTTC,CASGGTSGETQYF